This T cell receptor beta chain was sequenced during a study of monozygotic twins with inflammatory bowel disease. Study observations and caveats: Patients received differing immunosuppressive treatments, which may have added variability to their repertoires.

Remarks on this clonotype: Its target is unknown.

The germline V gene encodes CDR1 DFQATT and CDR2 SNEGSKA (reference sequence). The CDR3 has 15 residues. cDNA for each sample came from eight separate reactions. Via template switching, UMIs carrying a 6-nucleotide sample barcode were introduced. Following a re-call of the 5' RACE reads, TCRdb has one entry per CDR3 protein and lacks DNA. The sample data list over 350,000 distinct CDR3 sequences. Input material: blood. The source of this sequence is a human donor with ulcerative colitis or Crohn's disease, or a healthy co-twin of an affected twin (not recorded which). The V and J genes are TRBV20-1 and TRBJ2-2; TCRdb designates TRBD1, a call that cannot be tested without DNA. CDR3 in amino acids: CSAPTTGGRTGELFF.